The T cell receptor (beta chain) under discussion was sequenced for a study of T cell repertoires in cytomegalovirus infection. Only a few counts were recorded for this clonotype. This CDR3 region has 14 residues. Between the trimmed V and J ends, which lost 3 bases and 1 base, there was a span of 9 bases. The germline V gene encodes CDR1 LGHNA and CDR2 YSLEER. TCRdb called the reads again in MiXCR, with one record for every CDR3 protein. The sample gives roughly 300,000 distinct CDR3 sequences, roughly 23% of which show up once; around 14% is in the top ten. The V call is TRBV4-3, the J call TRBJ1-1; no definite D call. The sequenced sample consisted of PBMCs. This receptor was taken from a human donor in good health (CMV status not recorded). Some clones in this sample may be carry-over from other donors' samples. The CDR3 nucleotides are TGCGCCAGCAGCCAGGATTGGCGGAACACTGAAGCTTTCTTT. It translates to CASSQDWRNTEAFF.